The entry below gives a single TCR beta chain sequence along with its context. Germline V gene sequence: CDR1 MNHNY, CDR2 SVGAGI (reference sequence). The CDR3 has 14 amino acids. V gave up 6 bases and J gave up 3 bases; unmatched junction bases: 5. This entry is derived from a study of T cell changes during pregnancy in multiple sclerosis. Measured with immunoSEQ multiplex PCR; TCRdb has only the in-frame clones, and not every one. The sample lists about 59,000 clones, 92% seen once, with around 2.5% in the top ten. The gene calls are TRBV6-6 and TRBJ2-7, with 10 bases matching TRBD2. The sequences come from peripheral blood, collected in the first trimester of pregnancy. The source of this sequence is a female donor with multiple sclerosis, enrolled in a pregnancy study. As DNA, the CDR3 is TGTGCCAGCAGCGAACTAGCGGGATTCTACGAGCAGTACTTC. Its translation: CASSELAGFYEQYF.